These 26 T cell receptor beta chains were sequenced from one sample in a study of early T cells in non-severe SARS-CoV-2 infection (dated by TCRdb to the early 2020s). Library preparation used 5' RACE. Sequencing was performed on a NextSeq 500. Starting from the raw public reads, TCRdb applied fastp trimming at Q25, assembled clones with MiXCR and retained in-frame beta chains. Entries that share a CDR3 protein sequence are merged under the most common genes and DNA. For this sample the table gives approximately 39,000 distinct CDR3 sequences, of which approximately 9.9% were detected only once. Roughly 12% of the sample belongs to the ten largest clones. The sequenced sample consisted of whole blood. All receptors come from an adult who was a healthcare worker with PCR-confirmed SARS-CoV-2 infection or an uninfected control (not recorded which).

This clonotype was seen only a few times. CDR3 nucleotides: TGTGCCACCAGCAGAGGAGGATACAATGAGCAGTTCTTC. Its translation: CATSRGGYNEQFF. The rearrangement uses TRBV15 and TRBJ2-1; unclear D gene. The CDR3 is 13 residues long. Deletions cut 1 base from V and 4 bases from J, with 5 bases between. The germline V gene encodes CDR1 LNHNV and CDR2 YYDKDF (reference sequence).

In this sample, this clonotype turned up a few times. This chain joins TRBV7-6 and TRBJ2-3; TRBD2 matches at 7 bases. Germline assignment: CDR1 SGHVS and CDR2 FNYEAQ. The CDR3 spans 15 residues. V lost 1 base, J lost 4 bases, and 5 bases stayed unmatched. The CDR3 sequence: CASSLGGSGADTQYF. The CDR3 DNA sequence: TGTGCCAGCAGCTTAGGTGGCAGCGGGGCAGATACGCAGTATTTT.

CDR3 DNA sequence: TGTGCCAGCAGTCGGACTAGATCGGGCTATGAGCAGTTCTTC. Translation gives CASSRTRSGYEQFF. The chain recombines TRBV28 with TRBJ2-1, with 7 nucleotides matching TRBD2. V shed 5 bases, J shed 8 bases, and the junction held 9 bases outside the gene matches. Germline CDR1 MDHEN, CDR2 SYDVKM. The CDR3 runs to 14 residues.

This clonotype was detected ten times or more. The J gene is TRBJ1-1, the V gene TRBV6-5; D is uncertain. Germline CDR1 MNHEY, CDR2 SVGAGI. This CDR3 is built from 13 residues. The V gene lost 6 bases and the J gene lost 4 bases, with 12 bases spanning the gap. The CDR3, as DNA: TGTGCCAGCAGGCCAGGTTATAGCACTGAAGCTTTCTTT. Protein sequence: CASRPGYSTEAFF.

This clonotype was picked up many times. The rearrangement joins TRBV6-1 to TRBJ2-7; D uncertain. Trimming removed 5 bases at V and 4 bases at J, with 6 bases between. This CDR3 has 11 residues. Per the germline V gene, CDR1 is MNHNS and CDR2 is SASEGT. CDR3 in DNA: TGTGCCAGCAGTCCTCAGTACGAGCAGTACTTC. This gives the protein CASSPQYEQYF.

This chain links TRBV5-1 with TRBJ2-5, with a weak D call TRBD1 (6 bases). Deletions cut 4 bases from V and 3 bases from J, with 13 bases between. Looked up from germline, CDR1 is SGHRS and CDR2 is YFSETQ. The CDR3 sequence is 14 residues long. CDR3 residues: CASSRQAWEETQYF. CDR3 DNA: TGCGCCAGCAGCCGACAGGCCTGGGAAGAGACCCAGTACTTC.

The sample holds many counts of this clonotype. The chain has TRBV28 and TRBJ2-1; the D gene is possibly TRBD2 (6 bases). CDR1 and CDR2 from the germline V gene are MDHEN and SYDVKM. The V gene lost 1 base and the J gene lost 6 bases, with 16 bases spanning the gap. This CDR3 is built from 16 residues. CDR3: CASSLSPGLDSNEQFF. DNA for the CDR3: TGTGCCAGCAGTTTATCTCCGGGACTCGACTCCAATGAGCAGTTCTTC.

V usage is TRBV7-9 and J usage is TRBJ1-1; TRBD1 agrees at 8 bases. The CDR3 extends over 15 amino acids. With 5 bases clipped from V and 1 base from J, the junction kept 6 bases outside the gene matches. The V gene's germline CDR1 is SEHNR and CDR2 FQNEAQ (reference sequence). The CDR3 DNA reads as TGTGCCAGCAGCGCCCACGGGACAGGGAACACTGAAGCTTTCTTT. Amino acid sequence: CASSAHGTGNTEAFF.

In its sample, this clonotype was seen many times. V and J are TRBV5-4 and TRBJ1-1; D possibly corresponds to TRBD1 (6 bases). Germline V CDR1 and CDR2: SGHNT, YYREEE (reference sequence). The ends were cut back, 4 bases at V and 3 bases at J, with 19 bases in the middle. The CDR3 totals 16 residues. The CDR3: CASSRRMGGGDTEAFF. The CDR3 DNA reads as TGTGCCAGCAGCCGGAGGATGGGGGGCGGAGACACTGAAGCTTTCTTT.

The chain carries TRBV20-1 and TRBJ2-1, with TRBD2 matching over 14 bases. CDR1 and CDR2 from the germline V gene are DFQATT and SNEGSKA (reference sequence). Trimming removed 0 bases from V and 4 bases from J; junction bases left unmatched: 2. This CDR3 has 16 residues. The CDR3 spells CSARDRLAGGYNEQFF. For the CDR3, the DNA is TGCAGTGCTAGAGATCGACTAGCGGGGGGGTACAATGAGCAGTTCTTC.

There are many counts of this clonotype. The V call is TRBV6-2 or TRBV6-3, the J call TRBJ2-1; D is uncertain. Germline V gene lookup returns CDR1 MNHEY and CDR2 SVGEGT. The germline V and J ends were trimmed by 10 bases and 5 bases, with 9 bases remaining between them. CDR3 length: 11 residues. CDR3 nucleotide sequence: TGTGCCACCGCAAAGAACAATGAGCAGTTCTTC. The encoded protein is CATAKNNEQFF.

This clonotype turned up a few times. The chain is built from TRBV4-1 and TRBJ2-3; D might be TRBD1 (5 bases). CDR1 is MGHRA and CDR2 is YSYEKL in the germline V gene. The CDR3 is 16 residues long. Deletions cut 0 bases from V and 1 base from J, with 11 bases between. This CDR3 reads CASSQDPGLRTDTQYF. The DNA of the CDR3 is TGCGCCAGCAGCCAAGATCCAGGGCTTCGCACAGATACGCAGTATTTT.

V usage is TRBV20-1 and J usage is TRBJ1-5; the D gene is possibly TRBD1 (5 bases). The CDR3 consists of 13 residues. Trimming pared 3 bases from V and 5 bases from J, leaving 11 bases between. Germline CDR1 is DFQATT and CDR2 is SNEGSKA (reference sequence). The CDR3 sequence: CSASFRADQPQHF. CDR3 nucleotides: TGCAGTGCTAGTTTCAGGGCGGATCAGCCCCAGCATTTT.

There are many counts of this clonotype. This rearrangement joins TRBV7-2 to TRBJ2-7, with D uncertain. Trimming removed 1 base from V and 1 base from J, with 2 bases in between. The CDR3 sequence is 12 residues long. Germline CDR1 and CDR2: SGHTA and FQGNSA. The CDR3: CASSLVSYEQYF. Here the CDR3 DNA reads TGTGCCAGCAGCTTAGTGTCCTACGAGCAGTACTTC.

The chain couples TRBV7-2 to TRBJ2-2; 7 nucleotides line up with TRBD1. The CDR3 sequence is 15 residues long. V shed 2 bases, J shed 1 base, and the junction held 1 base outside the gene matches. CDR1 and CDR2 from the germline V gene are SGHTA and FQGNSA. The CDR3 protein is CASSLRDRNTGELFF. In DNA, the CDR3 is TGTGCCAGCAGCTTAAGGGACAGGAACACCGGGGAGCTGTTTTTT.

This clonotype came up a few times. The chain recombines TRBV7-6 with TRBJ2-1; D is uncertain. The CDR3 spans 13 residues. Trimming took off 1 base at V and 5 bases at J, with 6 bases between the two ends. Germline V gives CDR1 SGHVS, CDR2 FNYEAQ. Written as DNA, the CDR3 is TGTGCCAGCAGCTTAGAAGGACACAATGAGCAGTTCTTC. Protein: CASSLEGHNEQFF.

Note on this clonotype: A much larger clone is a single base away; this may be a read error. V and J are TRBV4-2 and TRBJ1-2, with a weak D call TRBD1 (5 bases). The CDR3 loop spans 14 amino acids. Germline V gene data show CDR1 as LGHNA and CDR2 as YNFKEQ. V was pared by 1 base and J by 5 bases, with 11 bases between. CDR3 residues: CASSQGIGEYGYTF. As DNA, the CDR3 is TGTGCCAGCAGCCAAGGGATAGGGGAGTATGGCTACACCTTC.

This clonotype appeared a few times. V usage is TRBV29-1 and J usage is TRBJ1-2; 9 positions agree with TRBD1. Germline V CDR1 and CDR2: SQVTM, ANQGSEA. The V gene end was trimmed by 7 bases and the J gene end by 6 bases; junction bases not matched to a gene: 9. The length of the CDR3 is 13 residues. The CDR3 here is CSATGGAGNGYTF. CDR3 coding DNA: TGCAGCGCCACAGGGGGCGCGGGTAATGGCTACACCTTC. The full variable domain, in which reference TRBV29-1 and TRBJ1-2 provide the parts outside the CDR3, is SAVISQKPSRDICQRGTSLTIQCQVDSQVTMMFWYRQQPGQSLTLIATANQGSEATYESGFVIDKFPISRPNLTFSTLTVSNMSPEDSSIYLCSATGGAGNGYTFGSGTRLTVV.

The DNA for the CDR3 is TGTGCCAGCGTCCGACCGAGGGGCATAGATACGCAGTATTTT. Encoded protein: CASVRPRGIDTQYF. The J gene is TRBJ2-3, the V gene TRBV7-2, with D perhaps matching TRBD1 or TRBD2 (5 bases each). This CDR3 has 14 amino acids. V was shortened by 8 bases and J by 5 bases, with 17 bases between the two germline ends. Germline lookup yields CDR1 SGHTA and CDR2 FQGNSA. Together with reference TRBV7-2 and TRBJ2-3, the CDR3 gives the full variable domain: GAGVSQSPSNKVTEKGKDVELRCDPISGHTALYWYRQSLGQGLEFLIYFQGNSAPDKSGLPSDRFSAERTGGSVSTLTIQRTQQEDSAVYLCASVRPRGIDTQYFGPGTRLTVL.

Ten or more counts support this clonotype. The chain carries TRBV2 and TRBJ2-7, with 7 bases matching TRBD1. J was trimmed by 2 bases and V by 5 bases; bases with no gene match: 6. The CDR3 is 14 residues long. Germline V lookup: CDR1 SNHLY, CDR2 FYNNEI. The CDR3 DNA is TGTGCCAGCAGTTCCGGGACAGCAACCTACGAGCAGTACTTC. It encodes CASSSGTATYEQYF.

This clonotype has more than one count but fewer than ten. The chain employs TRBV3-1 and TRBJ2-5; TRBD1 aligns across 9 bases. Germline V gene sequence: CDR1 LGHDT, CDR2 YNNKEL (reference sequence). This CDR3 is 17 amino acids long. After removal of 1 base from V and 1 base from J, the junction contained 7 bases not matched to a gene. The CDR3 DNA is TGTGCCAGCAGCCAAGGGCTCTCGACAGGGGGCCAAGAGACCCAGTACTTC. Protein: CASSQGLSTGGQETQYF.

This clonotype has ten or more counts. Here the CDR3 reads CASSFGGPGNEQYF. Here the CDR3 DNA reads TGTGCCAGCAGCTTCGGGGGGCCTGGTAACGAGCAGTACTTC. The chain employs TRBV11-2 and TRBJ2-7; D possibly corresponds to TRBD2 (7 bases). V was trimmed by 3 bases and J by 5 bases, leaving 14 bases between them. Germline lookup yields CDR1 SGHAT and CDR2 FQNNGV. CDR3 length equals 14 residues.

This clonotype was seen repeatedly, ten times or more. CDR3 amino acids: CASSYSVVGRGEQYF. The CDR3 DNA follows: TGTGCCAGCAGTTACTCTGTAGTGGGGAGAGGGGAGCAGTACTTC. The chain combines TRBV6-2 or TRBV6-3 with TRBJ2-7; possible D gene TRBD2, 5 bases. Germline lookup yields CDR1 MNHEY and CDR2 SVGEGT. The CDR3 has 15 residues. V lost 0 bases and J 7 bases, leaving 16 bases between the germline ends.

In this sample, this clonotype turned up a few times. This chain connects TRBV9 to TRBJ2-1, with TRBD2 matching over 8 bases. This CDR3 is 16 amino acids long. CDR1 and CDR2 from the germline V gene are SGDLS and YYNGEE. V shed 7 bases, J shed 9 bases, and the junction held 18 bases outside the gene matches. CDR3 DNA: TGTGCCAGCTGGGCCGGGATATCGGGGGGGCCAAGTGAGCAGTTCTTC. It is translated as CASWAGISGGPSEQFF.

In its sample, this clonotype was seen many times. The CDR3 protein is CASSKPGPATYEQYF. The CDR3 coding sequence is TGTGCCAGCAGCAAACCGGGTCCAGCCACCTACGAGCAGTACTTC. The chain couples TRBV5-6 to TRBJ2-7, with D uncertain. CDR3 length: 15 residues. Germline CDR1 is SGHDT and CDR2 is YYEEEE. V shed 4 bases and J shed 2 bases, with 16 bases lying between them.

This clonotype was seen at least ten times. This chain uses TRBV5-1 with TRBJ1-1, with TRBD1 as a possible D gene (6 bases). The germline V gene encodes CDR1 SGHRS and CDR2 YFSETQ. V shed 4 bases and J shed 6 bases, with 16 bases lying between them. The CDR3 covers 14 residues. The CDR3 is CASSLRQEGAEAFF. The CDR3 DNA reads TGCGCCAGCAGCCTAAGACAGGAGGGCGCTGAAGCTTTCTTT.